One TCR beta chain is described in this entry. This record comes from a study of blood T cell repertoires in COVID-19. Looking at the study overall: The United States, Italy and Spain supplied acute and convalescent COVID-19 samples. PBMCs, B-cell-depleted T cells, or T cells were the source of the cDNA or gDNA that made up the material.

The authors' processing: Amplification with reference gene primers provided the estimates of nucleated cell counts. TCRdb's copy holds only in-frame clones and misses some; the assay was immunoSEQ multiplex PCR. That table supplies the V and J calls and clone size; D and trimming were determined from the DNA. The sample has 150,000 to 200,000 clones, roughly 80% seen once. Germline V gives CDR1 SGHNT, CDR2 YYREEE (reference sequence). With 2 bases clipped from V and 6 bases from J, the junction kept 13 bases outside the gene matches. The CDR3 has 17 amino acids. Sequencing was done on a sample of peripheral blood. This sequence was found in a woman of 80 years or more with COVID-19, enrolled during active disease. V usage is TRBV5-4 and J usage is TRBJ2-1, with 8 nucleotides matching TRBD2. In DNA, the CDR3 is TGTGCCAGCAGCTTAGGTTTTGACGGGAGGGAGGGCAATGAGCAGTTCTTC. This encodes CASSLGFDGREGNEQFF.